The 24 T cell receptor beta chains below all came from one sample that was sequenced in a study of cytomegalovirus exposure and HLA in healthy donors. It was with 60 Vbeta and 13 Jbeta primers that the PCR ran. Some clones are missing from TCRdb's copy, which holds only in-frame ones; the method was immunoSEQ multiplex PCR. This sample has about 140,000 clones, with roughly 80% found just once. What was sequenced was PBMCs. Every receptor here comes from a female donor in good health and CMV-seronegative.

This sequence joins TRBV28 and TRBJ2-4; D might be TRBD1 (6 bases). Germline assignment: CDR1 MDHEN and CDR2 SYDVKM. V was trimmed by 5 bases and J by 8 bases, leaving 22 bases between them. The CDR3 spans 16 residues. The CDR3, as DNA: TGTGCCAGCAGTGGCGCCGCCCGGGACATGGCACACATTCAGTACTTC. It specifies CASSGAARDMAHIQYF. Full variable domain (missing parts from reference TRBV28 and TRBJ2-4): DVKVTQSSRYLVKRTGEKVFLECVQDMDHENMFWYRQDPGLGLRLIYFSYDVKMKEKGDIPEGYSVSREKKERFSLILESASTNQTSMYLCASSGAARDMAHIQYFGAGTRLSVL.

Concerning this clone itself: Additional DNA sequences in this sample encode the identical CDR3. V and J are TRBV2 and TRBJ1-1; D is perhaps TRBD1 (5 bases). In germline, CDR1 is SNHLY, CDR2 FYNNEI. This CDR3 has 11 amino acids. CDR3 in DNA: TGTGCGTCGACAGACTACACTGAAGCTTTCTTT. Protein sequence: CASTDYTEAFF.

The chain carries TRBV7-2 and TRBJ2-3; TRBD2 agrees at 8 bases. This CDR3 spans 16 amino acids. V gave up 0 bases and J gave up 8 bases; unmatched junction bases: 10. Germline V gene data show CDR1 as SGHTA and CDR2 as FQGNSA. Written as DNA, the CDR3 is TGTGCCAGCAGCTTAGCGGCAGCGGGAGCTTCTCTTACGCAGTATTTT. Its translation: CASSLAAAGASLTQYF.

The V and J genes are TRBV28 and TRBJ2-1, with TRBD2 as a possible D gene (6 bases). Deletions cut 3 bases from V and 8 bases from J, with 20 bases between. Germline assignment: CDR1 MDHEN and CDR2 SYDVKM. The CDR3 length is 16 residues. CDR3 loop: CASSFASGRRWDEQFF. CDR3 nucleotides: TGTGCCAGCAGTTTCGCCTCAGGGAGGAGGTGGGATGAGCAGTTCTTC. Looking up the rest from reference TRBV28 and TRBJ2-1 gives the full variable domain: DVKVTQSSRYLVKRTGEKVFLECVQDMDHENMFWYRQDPGLGLRLIYFSYDVKMKEKGDIPEGYSVSREKKERFSLILESASTNQTSMYLCASSFASGRRWDEQFFGPGTRLTVL.

This chain links TRBV7-2 with TRBJ1-2; D unclear. The CDR3 is 13 amino acids. Germline values: CDR1 SGHTA, CDR2 FQGNSA. V was trimmed by 1 base and J by 8 bases, leaving 11 bases between them. The CDR3 DNA is TGTGCCAGCAGCTTAGTCTCGGGGAACGGCTACACCTTC. Encoded protein: CASSLVSGNGYTF.

The V call is TRBV2, the J call TRBJ2-7; TRBD1 aligns across 8 bases. The CDR3 length is 14 residues. Germline assignment: CDR1 SNHLY and CDR2 FYNNEI. J was trimmed by 1 base and V by 7 bases; bases with no gene match: 6. In nucleotides, the CDR3 is TGTGCCAGCACCCGGACAGGGACATCCTACGAGCAGTACTTC. Translating gives CASTRTGTSYEQYF.

The chain is built from TRBV30 and TRBJ1-2, with D possibly TRBD1 on 6 matching bases. This CDR3 contains 12 residues. Trimming took 4 bases from V and 4 from J, leaving 10 bases between them. Germline V gene data show CDR1 as GTSNPN and CDR2 as SVGIG (reference sequence). DNA of the CDR3: TGTGCCTGGACTCAACAGGGCTATGGCTACACCTTC. As protein: CAWTQQGYGYTF.

A few counts support this clone. The chain links TRBV25-1 to TRBJ2-3; TRBD1 is a possible D gene (7 bases). The CDR3 has 15 residues. Germline V CDR1 and CDR2: MGHDK, SYGVNS. V lost 2 bases to trimming and J lost 6 bases, with 15 bases between them. The CDR3 spells CASSERGGGMDTQYF. The CDR3 bases are TGTGCCAGCAGTGAAAGAGGGGGCGGGATGGATACGCAGTATTTT.

This sequence joins TRBV5-4 and TRBJ2-5; TRBD2 aligns across 9 bases. Germline CDR1 is SGHNT and CDR2 is YYREEE (reference sequence). This CDR3 spans 15 amino acids. V trimming: 5 bases; J trimming: 5 bases; junction bases outside the gene matches: 10. CDR3 sequence: CASSMAGGVLETQYF. In nucleotides, the CDR3 is TGTGCCAGCAGTATGGCGGGGGGGGTCTTGGAGACCCAGTACTTC.

This rearrangement joins TRBV7-6 to TRBJ2-1, with no clear D. The CDR3 consists of 18 residues. Between the trimmed V and J ends, which lost 0 bases and 3 bases, there was a span of 18 bases. The V gene's germline CDR1 is SGHVS and CDR2 FNYEAQ. The CDR3 spells CASSLAPFLGADYNEQFF. The CDR3 DNA sequence: TGTGCCAGCAGCTTAGCGCCCTTTTTGGGTGCGGACTACAATGAGCAGTTCTTC. Full variable domain (remainder filled in from reference TRBV7-6 and TRBJ2-1): GAGVSQSPRYKVTKRGQDVALRCDPISGHVSLYWYRQALGQGPEFLTYFNYEAQQDKSGLPNDRFSAERPEGSISTLTIQRTEQRDSAMYRCASSLAPFLGADYNEQFFGPGTRLTVL.

The V call is TRBV30, the J call TRBJ2-5; 15 bases match TRBD2. The length of the CDR3 is 17 residues. CDR1 GTSNPN and CDR2 SVGIG come from the germline V gene (reference sequence). V shed 2 bases, J shed 1 base, and the junction held 5 bases outside the gene matches. CDR3 in DNA: TGTGCCTGGAGTCGGGGACTAGCGGGAGGAGGCCAAGAGACCCAGTACTTC. Its protein product is CAWSRGLAGGGQETQYF.

The chain uses TRBV7-2 and TRBJ2-3, with D possibly being TRBD2 (6 bases). CDR1 is SGHTA and CDR2 is FQGNSA in the germline V gene. The ends were cut back, 1 base at V and 4 bases at J, with 12 bases in the middle. This CDR3 contains 15 residues. The chain's CDR3 is CASSLVYGGPDTQYF. CDR3 DNA sequence: TGTGCCAGCAGCTTAGTGTACGGGGGTCCAGATACGCAGTATTTT.

This clone was counted a few times. The J gene is TRBJ2-1, the V gene TRBV10-3, with D perhaps matching TRBD2 (8 bases). This CDR3 has 14 residues. Germline V lookup: CDR1 ENHRY, CDR2 SYGVKD. V lost 0 bases and J lost 10, with 13 bases in between. For the CDR3, the DNA is TGTGCCATCAGTGAGTCGGGACTAGGGGGCGAGCAGTTCTTC. Its translation is CAISESGLGGEQFF.

The chain links TRBV5-4 to TRBJ2-5; D gene uncertain. The CDR3 is made up of 14 amino acids. The germline V gene encodes CDR1 SGHNT and CDR2 YYREEE (reference sequence). V was clipped by 0 bases and J by 5 bases, with 11 bases between them. CDR3 bases: TGTGCCAGCAGCTTGGAAAGCCAATGGGAGACCCAGTACTTC. Protein sequence: CASSLESQWETQYF. Full variable domain (remainder filled in from reference TRBV5-4 and TRBJ2-5): ETGVTQSPTHLIKTRGQQVTLRCSSQSGHNTVSWYQQALGQGPQFIFQYYREEENGRGNFPPRFSGLQFPNYSSELNVNALELDDSALYLCASSLESQWETQYFGPGTRLLVL.

The chain combines TRBV27 with TRBJ1-2, with 11 bases that match TRBD1. Looked up from germline, CDR1 is MNHEY and CDR2 is SMNVEV (reference sequence). The CDR3 is 15 residues long. J lost 8 bases, V lost 3 bases, and 8 bases had no gene match. The CDR3 DNA reads TGTGCCAGCAGTTTCCGAGAGGGACAGGGGGGAGGCTACACCTTC. Its protein product is CASSFREGQGGGYTF.

This chain connects TRBV15 to TRBJ1-2; tentative D call: TRBD1 (5 bases). CDR3 size: 14 residues. Germline assignment: CDR1 LNHNV and CDR2 YYDKDF (reference sequence). V lost 0 bases and J lost 7, with 12 bases in between. CDR3 amino acids: CATSRDTRVGGYTF. In DNA form, the CDR3 reads TGTGCCACCAGCAGAGATACCAGGGTCGGTGGCTACACCTTC.

The V gene is TRBV4-3, the J gene TRBJ2-6, with unresolved D. V was clipped by 0 bases and J by 5 bases, with 5 bases between them. From germline, CDR1 is LGHNA and CDR2 YSLEER. This CDR3 comprises 14 residues. Here the CDR3 DNA reads TGCGCCAGCAGCCAAGATGGCCGGGCCAACGTCCTGACTTTC. It is translated as CASSQDGRANVLTF.

This clone is a singleton in its sample. The rearrangement links TRBV4-1 to TRBJ2-5; 8 nucleotides match TRBD1. This CDR3 region has 14 residues. After removal of 2 bases from V and 3 bases from J, the junction contained 2 bases not matched to a gene. CDR1 is MGHRA, CDR2 YSYEKL, per germline. The CDR3 protein is CASSQRQGKETQYF. CDR3 sequence (DNA): TGCGCCAGCAGCCAAAGACAGGGGAAAGAGACCCAGTACTTC.

The rearrangement joins TRBV30 to TRBJ1-2; no firm D call. The CDR3 has 12 residues. The V gene lost 3 bases and the J gene lost 0 bases, with 5 bases spanning the gap. Per germline, CDR1 GTSNPN and CDR2 SVGIG (reference sequence). DNA for the CDR3: TGTGCCTGGAGCCGTTCTAACTATGGCTACACCTTC. Protein: CAWSRSNYGYTF.

This chain uses TRBV2 with TRBJ1-2; D possibly corresponds to TRBD1 (5 bases). This CDR3 is 14 amino acids long. CDR1 is SNHLY, CDR2 FYNNEI, per germline. The V end was cut by 2 bases, the J end by 3 bases, with 10 bases between. This chain's CDR3 is CASSENGGDYGYTF. DNA for the CDR3: TGTGCCAGCAGTGAAAACGGGGGTGACTATGGCTACACCTTC.

The V gene is TRBV30, the J gene TRBJ1-4; no clear D. Trimming removed 1 base at V and 7 bases at J, with 13 bases between. The CDR3 spans 14 residues. Germline V gene data show CDR1 as GTSNPN and CDR2 as SVGIG (reference sequence). CDR3 sequence (DNA): TGTGCCTGGAGTGCCCGGGCGGGGAGTGAAAAACTGTTTTTT. Its translation: CAWSARAGSEKLFF.

This chain uses TRBV6-5 with TRBJ1-2; the D gene is possibly TRBD1 (5 bases). Trimming took off 2 bases at V and 4 bases at J, with 5 bases between the two ends. CDR1 and CDR2 from the germline V gene are MNHEY and SVGAGI. The CDR3 spans 12 residues. The CDR3 DNA reads as TGTGCCAGCAGTTACCAGGGCTATGGCTACACCTTC. This codes for CASSYQGYGYTF.

The chain has TRBV30 and TRBJ1-4; TRBD1 matches at 8 bases. Unmatched junction bases numbered 6, after V lost 3 bases and J lost 0 bases. The CDR3 covers 16 residues. CDR1 and CDR2 from the germline V gene are GTSNPN and SVGIG (reference sequence). The CDR3 loop is CAWRRTGSSTNEKLFF. The CDR3 DNA sequence: TGTGCCTGGAGGAGGACAGGGTCTTCAACTAATGAAAAACTGTTTTTT.

Written as DNA, the CDR3 is TGCGCCAGCAGCTTGGGCCAGGGGGCAATCGACGAGCAGTACTTC. Protein product: CASSLGQGAIDEQYF. V is TRBV5-1 and J is TRBJ2-7; TRBD1 aligns across 8 bases. Germline trimming cut 0 bases from V and 5 bases from J; bases unmatched to any gene: 7. The CDR3 loop spans 15 amino acids. Per the germline V gene, CDR1 is SGHRS and CDR2 is YFSETQ.